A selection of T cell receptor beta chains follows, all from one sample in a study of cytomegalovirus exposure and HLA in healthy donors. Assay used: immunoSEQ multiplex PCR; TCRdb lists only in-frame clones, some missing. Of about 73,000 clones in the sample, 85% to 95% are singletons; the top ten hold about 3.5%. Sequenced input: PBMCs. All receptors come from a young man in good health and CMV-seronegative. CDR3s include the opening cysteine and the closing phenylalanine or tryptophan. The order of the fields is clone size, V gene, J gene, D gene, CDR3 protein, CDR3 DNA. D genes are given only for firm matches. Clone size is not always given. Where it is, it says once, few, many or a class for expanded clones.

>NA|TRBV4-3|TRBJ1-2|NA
CASSQDRVTNYGYTF
TGCGCCAGCAGCCAAGACAGGGTCACTAACTATGGCTACACCTTC
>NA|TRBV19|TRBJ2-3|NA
CASSISSDTQYF
TGTGCCAGTAGTATCTCCTCAGATACGCAGTATTTT
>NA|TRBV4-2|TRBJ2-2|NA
CASSGRNTGELFF
TGTGCCAGCAGCGGGAGGAACACCGGGGAGCTGTTTTTT
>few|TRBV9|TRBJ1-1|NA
CASSVVQNTEAFF
TGTGCCAGCAGCGTAGTACAGAACACTGAAGCTTTCTTT
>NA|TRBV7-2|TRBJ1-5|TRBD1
CASRQGLSGADSNQPQHF
TGTGCCAGTAGACAGGGGCTCTCAGGGGCAGATAGCAATCAGCCCCAGCATTTT
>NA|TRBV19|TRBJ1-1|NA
CASRQTGSGTEAFF
TGTGCCAGTAGACAGACAGGCTCAGGCACTGAAGCTTTCTTT
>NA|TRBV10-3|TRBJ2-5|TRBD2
CATSPRGGEPGLVETQYF
TGTGCCACCTCCCCCCGGGGGGGGGAACCGGGGCTGGTCGAGACCCAGTACTTC
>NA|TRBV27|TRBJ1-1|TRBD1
CASSFSGGEAFF
TGTGCCAGCAGTTTCTCAGGGGGAGAAGCTTTCTTT
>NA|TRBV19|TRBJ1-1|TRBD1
CASSTTGGNTEAFF
TGTGCCAGTAGTACGACAGGGGGGAACACTGAAGCTTTCTTT
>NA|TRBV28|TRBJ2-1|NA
CASSSSGVLEQFF
TGTGCCAGCAGTTCCTCAGGGGTGTTAGAGCAGTTCTTC
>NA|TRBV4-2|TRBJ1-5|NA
CASSQDQSQGNPRIAQHF
TGTGCCAGCAGCCAAGATCAAAGTCAGGGTAATCCGAGGATAGCCCAGCATTTT
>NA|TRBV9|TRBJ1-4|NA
CASSVGPAADEKLFF
TGTGCCAGCAGCGTAGGGCCCGCCGCAGATGAAAAACTGTTTTTT
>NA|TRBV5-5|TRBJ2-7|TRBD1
CASSLIDRGYEQYF
TGTGCCAGCAGCCTCATCGACAGGGGCTACGAGCAGTACTTC
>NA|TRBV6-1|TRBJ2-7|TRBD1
CASVTTGIFNYEQYF
TGTGCCAGCGTGACGACAGGGATATTTAACTACGAGCAGTACTTC
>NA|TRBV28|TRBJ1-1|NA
CASSTGLSPTEAFF
TGTGCCAGCAGTACAGGGTTGTCTCCGACTGAAGCTTTCTTT
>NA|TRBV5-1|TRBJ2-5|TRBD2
CASIVGSGGPQETQYF
TGCGCCAGCATTGTCGGGAGCGGGGGACCTCAAGAGACCCAGTACTTC
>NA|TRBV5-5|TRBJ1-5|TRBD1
CASSLSGTVNQPQHF
TGTGCCAGCAGCTTGTCTGGGACAGTAAATCAGCCCCAGCATTTT
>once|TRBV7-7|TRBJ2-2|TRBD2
CASSLGLAGIGELFF
TGTGCTAGCAGCTTAGGCCTAGCGGGGATCGGGGAGCTGTTTTTT
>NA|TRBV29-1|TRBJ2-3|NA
CSVLSSRTDTQYF
TGCAGCGTCCTTTCTAGCCGCACAGATACGCAGTATTTT
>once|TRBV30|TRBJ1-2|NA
CAWSVNRNYGYTF
TGTGCCTGGAGTGTGAACAGGAACTATGGCTACACCTTC
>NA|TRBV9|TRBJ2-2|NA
CASKAQEDTGELFF
TGTGCCAGCAAGGCTCAGGAGGACACCGGGGAGCTGTTTTTT
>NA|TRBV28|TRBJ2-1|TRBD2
CATSGAYNEQFF
TGTGCCACCAGCGGGGCCTACAATGAGCAGTTCTTC
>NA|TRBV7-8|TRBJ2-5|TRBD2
CASSLGLSGGETQYF
TGTGCCAGCAGCTTAGGTCTAAGCGGGGGAGAGACCCAGTACTTC
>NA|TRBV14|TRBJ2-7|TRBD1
CASSHLFTGTGGYEQYF
TGTGCCAGCAGCCACCTATTCACCGGGACAGGGGGCTACGAGCAGTACTTC
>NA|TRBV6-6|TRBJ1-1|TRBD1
CASSYSRGTGSTEAFF
TGTGCCAGCAGTTACTCGAGAGGGACAGGGAGCACTGAAGCTTTCTTT
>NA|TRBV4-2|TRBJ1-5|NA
CASSQGQSNQPQHF
TGTGCCAGCAGCCAAGGACAGAGCAATCAGCCCCAGCATTTT
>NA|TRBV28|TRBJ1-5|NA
CASSSATAGRGYSNQPQHF
TGTGCCAGCAGTTCCGCGACAGCCGGCCGAGGATATAGCAATCAGCCCCAGCATTTT
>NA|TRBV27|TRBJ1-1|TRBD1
CASSPRITQQGERGSAFF
TGTGCCAGCAGTCCGCGAATAACGCAACAGGGGGAAAGGGGGTCGGCTTTCTTT
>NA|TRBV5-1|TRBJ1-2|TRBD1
CASTRTGTGGSVSYGYTF
TGCGCCAGCACTCGAACCGGGACAGGGGGCAGCGTTTCCTATGGCTACACCTTC
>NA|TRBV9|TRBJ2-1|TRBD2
CASSVLSSGGSNEQFF
TGTGCCAGCAGCGTTCTCTCTAGCGGGGGGTCCAATGAGCAGTTCTTC
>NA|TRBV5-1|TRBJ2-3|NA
CASSLSLDTQYF
TGCGCCAGCAGCTTGTCCTTAGATACGCAGTATTTT
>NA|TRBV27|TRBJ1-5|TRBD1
CASQPKVILSGGISNQPQHF
TGTGCCAGTCAACCCAAGGTCATCCTCTCAGGGGGGATAAGCAATCAGCCCCAGCATTTT
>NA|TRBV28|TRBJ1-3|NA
CASNSGDSGNTIYF
TGTGCCAGCAACTCGGGGGACTCTGGAAACACCATATATTTT
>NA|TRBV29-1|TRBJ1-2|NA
CSVDKSGGGYTF
TGCAGCGTTGATAAGTCGGGGGGTGGCTACACCTTC
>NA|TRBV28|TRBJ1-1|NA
CASSLKGMDTEAFF
TGTGCCAGCAGTTTGAAGGGGATGGACACTGAAGCTTTCTTT
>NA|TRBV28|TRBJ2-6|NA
CASSLYRVGNVLTF
TGTGCCAGCAGTTTATACAGGGTGGGGAACGTCCTGACTTTC
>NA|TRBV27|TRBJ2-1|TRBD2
CASSRTSGGTYNEQFF
TGTGCCAGCAGTAGAACTAGCGGGGGTACCTACAATGAGCAGTTCTTC
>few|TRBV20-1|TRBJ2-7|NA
CSASDSYEQYF
TGCAGTGCTAGCGACAGCTACGAGCAGTACTTC
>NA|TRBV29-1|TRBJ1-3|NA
CSVVFFSGNTIYF
TGCAGCGTTGTATTCTTCTCTGGAAACACCATATATTTT
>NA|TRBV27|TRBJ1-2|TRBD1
CASSTLGQGSGYTF
TGTGCCAGCAGTACCTTAGGACAGGGCAGTGGCTACACCTTC
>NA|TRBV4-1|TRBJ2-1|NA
CASSQSYNEQFF
TGCGCCAGCAGCCAGTCATACAATGAGCAGTTCTTC
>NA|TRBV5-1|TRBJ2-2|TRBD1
CASSRTTGGLNTGELFF
TGCGCCAGCAGCCGAACTACAGGGGGTCTCAACACCGGGGAGCTGTTTTTT
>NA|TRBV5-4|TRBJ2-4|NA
CASSFGGGLAKNIQYF
TGTGCCAGCAGCTTCGGCGGGGGCCTAGCCAAAAACATTCAGTACTTC
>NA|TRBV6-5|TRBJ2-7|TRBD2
CASWSGGSDYEQYF
TGTGCCAGTTGGAGCGGGGGATCCGACTACGAGCAGTACTTC
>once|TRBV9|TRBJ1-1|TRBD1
CASSVGSRGPFTEAFF
TGTGCCAGCAGCGTGGGGAGCAGGGGGCCGTTTACTGAAGCTTTCTTT
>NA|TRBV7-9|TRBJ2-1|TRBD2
CASSLRAASGGAYNEQFF
TGTGCCAGCAGCTTAAGGGCCGCTAGCGGGGGGGCATACAATGAGCAGTTCTTC
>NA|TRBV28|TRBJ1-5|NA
CASSHSGGVGQPQHF
TGTGCCAGCTCCCATTCGGGGGGTGTAGGGCAGCCCCAGCATTTT
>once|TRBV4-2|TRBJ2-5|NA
CASSQEGSEGVETQYF
TGTGCCAGCAGCCAAGAGGGATCAGAGGGCGTGGAGACCCAGTACTTC
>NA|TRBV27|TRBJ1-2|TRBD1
CASSSPDRGNYGYTF
TGTGCCAGCAGTTCCCCGGACAGGGGCAACTATGGCTACACCTTC
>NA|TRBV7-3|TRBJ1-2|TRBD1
CASSPDGGTGDGYTF
TGTGCCAGCAGCCCAGATGGCGGGACAGGGGACGGCTACACCTTC
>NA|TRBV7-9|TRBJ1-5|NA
CASSLAVGGNQPQHF
TGTGCCAGCAGCTTAGCGGTCGGAGGCAATCAGCCCCAGCATTTT
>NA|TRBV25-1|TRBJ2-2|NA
CASSEYSIATTGELFF
TGTGCCAGCAGTGAATATTCTATTGCCACCACCGGGGAGCTGTTTTTT
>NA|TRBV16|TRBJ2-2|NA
CASSIDGSVVSGELFF
TGTGCCAGCAGCATCGACGGGTCCGTAGTTAGCGGGGAGCTGTTTTTT
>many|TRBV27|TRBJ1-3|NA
CASSVGGVSGNTIYF
TGTGCCAGCAGCGTAGGGGGGGTCTCTGGAAACACCATATATTTT
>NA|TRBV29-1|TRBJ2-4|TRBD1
CSVEYGTGNIQYF
TGCAGCGTGGAATACGGGACAGGGAACATTCAGTACTTC
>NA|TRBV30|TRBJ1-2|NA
CAWSVRQNYGYTF
TGTGCCTGGAGTGTACGACAAAACTATGGCTACACCTTC
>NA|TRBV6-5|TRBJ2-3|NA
CASSYFQTAGPDTQYF
TGTGCCAGCAGTTACTTCCAGACCGCGGGGCCAGATACGCAGTATTTT